Given below is one T cell receptor beta chain in context. Its antigen is unknown. Base qualities are not provided; no much larger clone lies one nucleotide away. Collaborating institutions collected whole blood in K2EDTA tubes following their own protocols. For TCRbeta analysis, collaborator samples were shipped as frozen whole blood, as isolated PBMCs, or as DNA extracted from either sample type. This sample was taken from a study of blood T cell repertoires in COVID-19 (dated by TCRdb to the early 2020s). Background on the whole study: The collaborator samples originated in the United States, Italy and Spain and spanned the acute and convalescent phases of COVID-19. The prospective study material was composed of cDNA or gDNA derived from T cells, B-cell-depleted T cells, or PBMCs. Deeply sampled blood TCRbeta repertoires from subjects exposed to, actively infected with, or recovered from COVID-19 were included in the dataset. A freely available public database, intended as a resource for researchers studying the immune response to SARS-CoV-2, is where the repertoires were released. The samples were drawn from two sources: the first 160 participants of the ongoing ImmuneRACE study, and 1,254 subjects contributed by 6 global collaborators. The sample metadata nearly always contained a de-identified subject ID, COVID-19 status, age in years and sex. HLA class I and class II types, where available, came from metadata supplied by the sample provider rather than from assay-based typing. What the authors observed across the whole study: The amount of clinical and demographic metadata varied by source and participant and was provided uncurated.

Cut back by 5 bases and 2 bases, the V and J ends lie 13 bases apart. Reading from cysteine to phenylalanine, the CDR3 counts 14 amino acids. Just the 42-base CDR3 DNA is kept, in frame starting at base 1. According to the germline V gene (reference sequence), CDR1 reads SEHNR and CDR2 reads FQNEAQ. The immunoSEQ Assay, a bias-controlled multiplex PCR, was used to amplify TCRbeta CDR3 regions from genomic DNA. From the authors' description of their analysis: The number of nucleated cells in each sample was estimated from the amplification of reference gene primers within the assay. To quantify the absolute abundance of each unique TCRbeta CDR3 rearrangement, sequence reads were collapsed and filtered. For each sample, productive Simpson clonality was calculated as the square root of Simpson's diversity index over productive rearrangements. In its TCRdb copy, this immuneACCESS table keeps in-frame sequences only and misses some clones. Where compared with another copy, unresolved V genes explain less than half of these, and the others have no known cause. V and J calls and clone size are given by that table; D and trimming were obtained from the DNA. Within this sample are 150,000 to 200,000 clones, with around 82% of them counted one time only. Approximately 9.4% of the sample lies in the top ten.

The receptor was isolated from an elderly woman with acute or convalescent COVID-19. Sequenced sample: peripheral blood. The chain employs TRBV7-9 and TRBJ2-7; TRBD1 is possibly the D segment (6 matching bases). The DNA reads TGTGCCAGCAGCCCCGACAGGATCACCTACGAGCAGTACTTC. Its protein is CASSPDRITYEQYF. The full variable domain, with segments outside the CDR3 supplied by the reference TRBV7-9 and TRBJ2-7 proteins, appears as DTGVSQNPRHKITKRGQNVTFRCDPISEHNRLYWYRQTLGQGPEFLTYFQNEAQLEKSRLLSDRFSAERPKGSFSTLEIQRTEQGDSAMYLCASSPDRITYEQYFGPGTRLTVT.